A selection of T cell receptor beta chains follows, all from one sample in a study of blood T cells in healthy people across ages. TCRdb re-derived calls from the 5' RACE reads in MiXCR, one entry per CDR3 protein. Of fewer than 1.5 million distinct CDR3 sequences listed, approximately 38% are singletons. Sequencing used blood. The receptor source for this set is a woman younger than 35 in good health. CDR3s include the opening cysteine and the closing phenylalanine or tryptophan. D genes are given only for firm matches. The listing skips clone size in some rows; elsewhere it reads once, few, many or a size class.

>TRBV6-6|TRBJ2-3|once|TRBD2
TGTGCCAGCAGTTACTCAACTAGCGGGGGGGACACAGATACGCAGTATTTT
CASSYSTSGGDTDTQYF
>TRBV20-1|TRBJ2-3|many|.
TGCAGTGCTACCCAAGGAGCAGATACGCAGTATTTT
CSATQGADTQYF
>TRBV6-1|TRBJ1-5|few|.
TGTGCCAGCAGTGATGGACAGCAGAAATGGCCCCAGCATTTT
CASSDGQQKWPQHF
>TRBV30|TRBJ2-5|.|TRBD2
TGTGCCTGGGGGGGAGGGGAGACCCAGTACTTC
CAWGGGETQYF
>TRBV6-1|TRBJ2-7|.|TRBD1
TGTGCCAGCAGTGAACGGACAGGGGGTGCCTACGAGCAGTACTTC
CASSERTGGAYEQYF
>TRBV14|TRBJ2-3|.|.
TGTGCCAGCAGCTCAGGACTTCTTCATACGCAGTATTTT
CASSSGLLHTQYF
>TRBV5-6|TRBJ1-5|.|.
TGTGCCAGCAGCCTCTCGGTGGGTGGGGGCGTGCAGCCCCAGCATTTT
CASSLSVGGGVQPQHF
>TRBV6-4|TRBJ1-6|.|.
TGTGCCAGCAGTGACGATCCCTATAATTCACCCCTCCACTTT
CASSDDPYNSPLHF
>TRBV14|TRBJ2-7|.|TRBD1
TGTGCCAGCAGCCGGGGGGACAGGGTCTACGAGCAGTACTTC
CASSRGDRVYEQYF
>TRBV24-1|TRBJ2-1|few|TRBD2
TGTGCCACCAGTGACGCCCTAGCGGGGCCAACCTACAATGAGCAGTTCTTC
CATSDALAGPTYNEQFF
>TRBV20-1|TRBJ2-3|.|.
TGCAGTGCTAAGAAGCAGGGGGGGACAGATACGCAGTATTTT
CSAKKQGGTDTQYF
>TRBV18|TRBJ2-3|.|.
TGTGCCAGCTCACCACAACATGGGCCCGATACGCAGTATTTT
CASSPQHGPDTQYF
>TRBV6-1|TRBJ2-1|few|.
TGTGCCAGCAGTCTGCCCGTGACCCTTAACAATGAGCAGTTCTTC
CASSLPVTLNNEQFF
>TRBV20-1|TRBJ2-7|few|.
TGCAGTGCTAGTGTCGGCGGGTATAACGAGCAGTACTTC
CSASVGGYNEQYF
>TRBV2|TRBJ1-2|.|.
TGTGCCAGCAGTGAACAGGGTCGGGACTATGGCTACACCTTC
CASSEQGRDYGYTF
>TRBV27|TRBJ2-7|.|TRBD2
TGTGCCAGCAGTTTAGGGTCTAGCGGGAGTCGCGAGCAGTACTTC
CASSLGSSGSREQYF
>TRBV3-1|TRBJ2-7|few|TRBD2
TGTGCCAGCAGCCGAGGGGCCTCGGTAGGCGGGAGAGTCTACGAGCAGTACTTC
CASSRGASVGGRVYEQYF
>TRBV6-2/TRBV6-3|TRBJ2-4|.|TRBD2
TGTGCCAGCAGTTACTTGTCTAGCGGGTCGCGGTACTTC
CASSYLSSGSRYF
>TRBV4-1|TRBJ2-5|.|.
TGCGCCAGCAGTCTGACTTGGGGGGAGACCCAGTACTTC
CASSLTWGETQYF
>TRBV12-3/TRBV12-4|TRBJ1-3|.|.
TGTGCCAGCACCCTTTTTGGAAACACCATATATTTT
CASTLFGNTIYF
>TRBV6-5|TRBJ1-6|.|.
TGTGCCAGCAGTTACTCGAATGCGGGGGGGCCCCCGGATAATTCACCCCTCCACTTT
CASSYSNAGGPPDNSPLHF
>TRBV20-1|TRBJ1-1|.|.
TGCAGTGCTAGTCAGCAGATGAACACTGAAGCTTTCTTT
CSASQQMNTEAFF
>TRBV19|TRBJ2-1|.|.
TGTGCCAGTTCTCGGATGGACGGTCTCGGGGAGCAGTTCTTC
CASSRMDGLGEQFF
>TRBV27|TRBJ2-7|few|.
TGTGCCAGCAGTCCTGGAGTCGGTTACGAGCAGTACTTC
CASSPGVGYEQYF
>TRBV4-1|TRBJ2-1|many|.
TGCGCCAGCAGCCAGTCGACTATACCCCACAATGAGCAGTTCTTC
CASSQSTIPHNEQFF
>TRBV24-1|TRBJ2-1|few|.
TGTGCCACCAGTGATCAAAGGGACCCGAGCTCCTACAATGAGCAGTTCTTC
CATSDQRDPSSYNEQFF
>TRBV5-1|TRBJ2-7|few|.
TGCGCCAGCAGCCCCGCATTAGACTACGAGCAGTACTTC
CASSPALDYEQYF
>TRBV9|TRBJ2-3|.|TRBD2
TGTGCCAGCAGCGATCGACTAGCGGGGGGGCTTGATACGCAGTATTTT
CASSDRLAGGLDTQYF
>TRBV7-9|TRBJ1-4|few|.
TGTGCCAGCAGCGTACAGAAAATTAATGAAAAACTGTTTTTT
CASSVQKINEKLFF
>TRBV12-3/TRBV12-4|TRBJ2-5|.|.
TGTGCCAGCAGAAAGGGGACGGGACCAGGATGGACCCAGTACTTC
CASRKGTGPGWTQYF
>TRBV6-5|TRBJ2-5|.|.
TGTGCCAGCAGTTACGCGGCCAAAGAGACCCAGTACTTC
CASSYAAKETQYF
>TRBV29-1|TRBJ1-1|few|.
TGCAGCGTCAGGACAGAGAACACTGAAGCTTTCTTT
CSVRTENTEAFF
>TRBV20-1|TRBJ2-5|.|.
TGCAGTGCTAGTGCGGAAGAGAGTGAGCAGTACTTC
CSASAEESEQYF
>TRBV12-3/TRBV12-4|TRBJ2-5|.|.
TGTGCCAGCAGTGCGAGCAGCGGGCAGACCCAGTACTTC
CASSASSGQTQYF
>TRBV12-3/TRBV12-4|TRBJ2-3|.|.
TGTGCCAGCAGTTTGTCTTCGGAGCGGACGCAGTATTTT
CASSLSSERTQYF
>TRBV27|TRBJ2-7|.|.
TGTGCCAGCAGTAGCCCCCAGGGTAACCACTACGAGCAGTACTTC
CASSSPQGNHYEQYF
>TRBV25-1|TRBJ2-5|.|TRBD2
TGTGCCAGCAGTGACAGCCGGCTAGCGGGAATTGAGACCCAGTACTTC
CASSDSRLAGIETQYF
>TRBV5-6|TRBJ1-5|.|.
TGTGCCAGCAGCTTGAAGGGTGATTACAATCAGCCCCAGCATTTT
CASSLKGDYNQPQHF
>TRBV6-2/TRBV6-3|TRBJ2-1|.|.
TGTGCCAGCAGTTACTCGATCGTGGGCGGGGTCCCCTCCTACAATGAGCAGTTCTTC
CASSYSIVGGVPSYNEQFF
>TRBV20-1|TRBJ2-3|.|TRBD2
TGCAGTGCTAGGGGCCCCGCTAGCGGGAAAGCAGATACGCAGTATTTT
CSARGPASGKADTQYF
>TRBV29-1|TRBJ2-7|.|.
TGCAGCGTTGGGAAGGCTGGGACGTCCTACGAGCAGTACTTC
CSVGKAGTSYEQYF
>TRBV30|TRBJ2-5|once|.
TGTGCCCGGGGATCCTTGGTGGAGCAGTACTTC
CARGSLVEQYF
>TRBV28|TRBJ1-2|few|TRBD1
TGTGCCATCGACAGGGTCGGTGTGGGTGGCTACACCTTC
CAIDRVGVGGYTF
>TRBV12-5|TRBJ2-7|few|.
TGTGCTAGTGGTTTCCTTAGGGACGAGCAGTACTTC
CASGFLRDEQYF
>TRBV21-1|TRBJ2-1|.|.
TGTGCCGCGGGAGGTAGCGGGGGGTATTACAATGAGCAGTTCTTC
CAAGGSGGYYNEQFF
>TRBV6-6|TRBJ2-1|.|TRBD2
TGTGCCAGCAGTTACGTTTCTAGCGGGAGCAATGAGCAGTTCTTC
CASSYVSSGSNEQFF
>TRBV27|TRBJ1-2|many|TRBD1
TGTGCCAGCAGTGCGGGACAGTATTATGGCTACACCTTC
CASSAGQYYGYTF
>TRBV25-1|TRBJ2-7|.|.
TGTGCCAGCAGTGGAGGACTACTAGGCTACGAGCAGTACTTC
CASSGGLLGYEQYF
>TRBV6-5|TRBJ1-1|.|.
TGTGCCAGCAGTCGGTCACAGAGAACTGAAGCTTTCTTT
CASSRSQRTEAFF
>TRBV20-1|TRBJ2-5|.|TRBD2
TGCAGTGCTACAGGGACTAGCGGGAGGGAAGGGGAGACCCAGTACTTC
CSATGTSGREGETQYF
>TRBV12-3/TRBV12-4|TRBJ2-7|.|TRBD2
TGTGCCAGCAGTTCAGGGATCGCAACTAGCGGGACCTACGAGCAGTACTTC
CASSSGIATSGTYEQYF
>TRBV9|TRBJ2-5|.|TRBD1
TGTGCCAGCAGCGTAGACAGGGGGCGAAGTAATGAGCAGTACTTC
CASSVDRGRSNEQYF
>TRBV5-5|TRBJ1-2|few|.
TGTGCCAGCAGCTTGGACCTCCGGGTAAACTATGGCTACACCTTC
CASSLDLRVNYGYTF